The sequence of this T cell receptor beta chain was determined in a study of cytomegalovirus exposure and HLA in healthy donors. Germline assignment: CDR1 LNHDA and CDR2 SQIVND (reference sequence). The CDR3 covers 11 residues. Deletions cut 3 bases from V and 9 bases from J, with 6 bases between. The PCR contained 60 Vbeta and 13 Jbeta primers. Generated by immunoSEQ multiplex PCR, the TCRdb table keeps only in-frame clones and is missing some. This table has under 150,000 clones, approximately 80% appearing once. Points from the study as a whole: The study recorded 160 or so TCR beta chains that were cytomegalovirus-associated. Roughly uniform depth of sequencing across donors was assumed in presence/absence analyses. Follow-up analysis found HLA locus-dependent TCR association rates, highest for DRB1 and lowest for HLA-C. The study carried out a later analysis of TCR beta sequences. It associated roughly 17,000 of them with specific HLA alleles at a false discovery rate of 0.05.

In regard to this clone: Its cognate antigen is unknown.

This sequence joins TRBV19 and TRBJ2-1; D may be TRBD1 (5 bases). This receptor was identified in a woman between 40 and 55 years old in good health and CMV-seropositive. Sequencing was done on a sample of PBMCs. CDR3 sequence: CASSMGLEQFF. DNA of the CDR3: TGTGCCAGTAGTATGGGGCTTGAGCAGTTCTTC.